This entry lists 17 T cell receptor beta chains sequenced from one sample in a study of post-analysis software for immune sequencing data. Study-wide points: With TRBV5-6, TRBV5-1 and TRBV20-1 included, about five TRBV segments were more frequent in patients than in controls.

Carried by the TCR beta cDNA libraries were unique molecular identifiers. One entry per CDR3 protein, called by TCRdb with MiXCR from the PCR reads. The data hold about 820,000 distinct CDR3 sequences, with about 57% observed a single time. Their specific antigens are unknown. The specimen was blood. The receptor set was obtained from a girl between 10 and 17 years old with multiple sclerosis.

This clonotype was detected only a few times. The junction and the germline gene differ at one end; a read error may be behind it. The chain uses TRBV7-7 and TRBJ2-1; a possible D gene is TRBD1 (6 bases). Germline V gene lookup returns CDR1 SSHAT and CDR2 FNYEAQ (reference sequence). This CDR3 region has 15 residues. The CDR3 bases are TGTGCTAGCAGTCGCCGGGACACCGGTTTAGATGAGCAGTTCTTC. Its translation: CASSRRDTGLDEQFF. The complete variable domain, with remaining parts taken from reference TRBV7-7 and TRBJ2-1, reads GAGVSQSPRYKVTKRGQDVTLRCDPISSHATLYWYQQALGQGPEFLTYFNYEAQPDKSGLPSDRFSAERPEGSISTLTIQRTEQRDSAMYRCASSRRDTGLDEQFFGPGTRLTVL.

This clonotype was detected a few times. The chain combines TRBV9 with TRBJ2-3; a weak D match, TRBD1 (6 bases). The CDR3 has 16 residues. Trimming left V 3 bases short and J 5 bases short, with 19 bases between. Germline V CDR1 and CDR2: SGDLS, YYNGEE. DNA of the CDR3: TGTGCCAGCAGCGCACAGGGAATCGGTCACGGAGATACGCAGTATTTT. This gives the protein CASSAQGIGHGDTQYF.

V and J are TRBV15 and TRBJ2-3, with 9 nucleotides matching TRBD2. This CDR3 is 15 amino acids long. V lost 1 base and J lost 4; bases outside the gene matches: 3. CDR1 and CDR2 from the germline V gene are LNHNV and YYDKDF (reference sequence). The CDR3 region is CATSRVAGVSDTQYF. In DNA form, the CDR3 reads TGTGCCACCAGCAGAGTAGCGGGAGTTTCAGATACGCAGTATTTT.

This chain connects TRBV7-9 to TRBJ2-1, with a possible D match to TRBD2 (7 bases). The DNA matches TRBJ2-7 better at its end, which makes the J call doubtful. This CDR3 region has 16 residues. Germline V CDR1 and CDR2: SEHNR, FQNEAQ (reference sequence). CDR3 in DNA: TGTGCCAGCACCCTGGGGGGGACACACTCCTACAATGAGCAGTACTTC. Its protein product is CASTLGGTHSYNEQYF.

This clonotype was observed a handful of times. The chain combines TRBV12-3 or TRBV12-4 with TRBJ1-6; possibly TRBD1 for D (5 bases). The CDR3 is 16 residues long. Trimming left V 3 bases short and J 0 bases short, with 9 bases between. The CDR3 protein is CASSLEGSSYNSPLHF. CDR3 in DNA: TGTGCCAGCAGTTTGGAGGGGAGCTCCTATAATTCACCCCTCCACTTT.

The V and J genes are TRBV5-5 and TRBJ1-2; the match to TRBD1 covers 8 bases. Germline-derived CDR1 and CDR2 are SGHKS and YYEKEE (reference sequence). The CDR3 spans 15 residues. V shed 6 bases and J 4 bases; nucleotides not matched to a gene: 11. This CDR3 is CASMRLGTGTYGYTF. CDR3 nucleotides: TGTGCCAGCATGCGATTAGGGACAGGAACCTATGGCTACACCTTC.

DNA of the CDR3: TGTGCCATCAGGCTAGCGGGAATCAATGAGCAGTACTTC. Translating gives CAIRLAGINEQYF. The chain employs TRBV10-3 and TRBJ2-7, with TRBD2 matching 9 bases. Germline CDR1 reads ENHRY; CDR2 reads SYGVKD. V was pared by 6 bases and J by 7 bases, with 7 bases of the junction left unmatched. This CDR3 is 13 amino acids long.

This clonotype was seen a few times. Relative to the germline gene, one junction end is altered; a read error may explain this. The J gene is TRBJ1-2, the V gene TRBV20-1; the match to TRBD1 covers 9 bases. The CDR3 loop spans 13 amino acids. Germline V gene lookup returns CDR1 DFQATT and CDR2 SNEGSKA (reference sequence). The CDR3 DNA reads TGCAGTGCTTGCCTGGACAGGGGAGATGGTTACACCTTC. Translating gives CSACLDRGDGYTF.

The chain couples TRBV7-9 to TRBJ1-1, with 10 bases aligning to TRBD1. Germline V lookup: CDR1 SEHNR, CDR2 FQNEAQ (reference sequence). The CDR3 consists of 14 residues. The J segment lost 7 bases and the V segment lost 4 bases, leaving 6 bases of the junction unmatched. The CDR3 protein is CASSSDRGRGEAFF. The DNA of the CDR3 is TGTGCCAGCAGCTCCGACAGGGGGCGCGGTGAAGCTTTCTTT.

This clonotype was counted between two and nine times. The rearrangement links TRBV4-1 to TRBJ2-1; D may be TRBD1 or TRBD2 (5 bases each). Germline V gene lookup returns CDR1 MGHRA and CDR2 YSYEKL. Trimming removed 0 bases from V and 3 bases from J, with 15 bases in between. The CDR3 length is 17 residues. Here the CDR3 DNA reads TGCGCCAGCAGCCAAGATAGGTGGGACCTCGGCTACAATGAGCAGTTCTTC. Protein: CASSQDRWDLGYNEQFF.

The chain is built from TRBV5-1 and TRBJ1-5; 8 bases agree with TRBD1. Germline-derived CDR1 and CDR2 are SGHRS and YFSETQ. Unmatched junction bases numbered 6, after V lost 4 bases and J lost 6 bases. The CDR3 has 14 residues. DNA for the CDR3: TGCGCCAGCAGCAGGACAGGGCCGGGTCAGCCCCAGCATTTT. Its translation is CASSRTGPGQPQHF.

The V call is TRBV20-1, the J call TRBJ2-5, with D possibly TRBD2 on 6 matching bases. The CDR3 runs 13 residues. Germline loops: CDR1 DFQATT, CDR2 SNEGSKA (reference sequence). V gave up 6 bases and J gave up 4 bases, with 15 bases separating them. This CDR3 reads CSAARQGGETQYF. In DNA form, the CDR3 reads TGCAGTGCCGCCAGGCAGGGAGGAGAGACCCAGTACTTC.

The chain employs TRBV20-1 and TRBJ2-5; a weak D match, TRBD2 (5 bases). The CDR3 contains 13 residues. Germline V gives CDR1 DFQATT, CDR2 SNEGSKA (reference sequence). CDR3 amino acids: CSGREGRGNEQYF. The CDR3 bases are TGCAGCGGCAGAGAAGGGAGAGGCAACGAACAGTACTTC.

The chain carries TRBV20-1 and TRBJ2-1; 10 bases fit TRBD2. V lost 0 bases to trimming and J lost 1 base; unmatched junction nucleotides: 12. Germline V gives CDR1 DFQATT, CDR2 SNEGSKA (reference sequence). This CDR3 region has 19 residues. The CDR3 nucleotides read TGCAGTGCTAGAGAGCCCCTCGCTAGCGGGAGCAGGTCCTACAATGAGCAGTTCTTC. It yields the protein CSAREPLASGSRSYNEQFF.

The chain carries TRBV7-2 and TRBJ2-5, with TRBD2 matching 7 bases. Trimming at V came to 2 bases and at J to 1 base, leaving 4 bases not matched to a gene. From germline, CDR1 is SGHTA and CDR2 FQGNSA. CDR3 length equals 15 residues. Here the CDR3 reads CASSLRLAVQETQYF. CDR3 nucleotides: TGTGCCAGCAGCTTAAGGCTAGCGGTCCAAGAGACCCAGTACTTC.

The rearrangement links TRBV9 to TRBJ2-3, with 14 bases identical to TRBD2. Germline CDR1 and CDR2: SGDLS and YYNGEE. The CDR3 loop spans 17 amino acids. V trimming: 3 bases; J trimming: 4 bases; junction bases outside the gene matches: 7. CDR3 sequence reads: CASSAGLAGDVADTQYF. The CDR3 DNA is TGTGCCAGCAGCGCGGGACTAGCGGGAGATGTGGCAGATACGCAGTATTTT.

The chain combines TRBV6-6 with TRBJ2-4; D tentatively reads TRBD1 or TRBD2 (6 bases each). Germline V lookup: CDR1 MNHNY, CDR2 SVGAGI (reference sequence). The CDR3 is made up of 16 amino acids. Trimming took 6 bases from V and 1 from J, leaving 16 bases between them. The CDR3 spells CASSSEGVFAKNIQYF. Here the CDR3 DNA reads TGTGCCAGCAGCTCGGAGGGGGTTTTCGCCAAAAACATTCAGTACTTC.